This passage covers 15 T cell receptor beta chains from one sample sequenced in a study of CD8 T cells in ankylosing spondylitis. No antigen is known for these receptors. Findings and caveats of the study: Seemingly distinctive of ankylosing spondylitis blood was a TCR beta motif formed by eight highly homologous variants.

Each CDR3 protein gets one entry after TCRdb re-called the 5' RACE reads with MiXCR. The table includes about 510,000 distinct CDR3 sequences, approximately 5.3% detected once. The source material was blood, either unsorted or a sorted T cell fraction (not recorded which). These receptors were obtained from a male donor with ankylosing spondylitis.

This clonotype was seen many times. The chain is built from TRBV12-3 or TRBV12-4 and TRBJ1-3; TRBD1 aligns across 8 bases. The junction had 8 bases not matched to a gene; V was cut back by 10 bases and J by 0 bases. CDR3 size: 15 residues. The CDR3 loop reads CAINPTGGSGNTIYF. The CDR3 DNA follows: TGTGCCATCAATCCCACAGGGGGCTCTGGAAACACCATATATTTT.

This clonotype was found many times. This chain connects TRBV4-3 to TRBJ1-2; D gene ambiguous. V was trimmed by 0 bases and J by 8 bases, leaving 10 bases between them. This CDR3 is built from 13 residues. Germline V lookup: CDR1 LGHNA, CDR2 YSLEER. The DNA of the CDR3 is TGCGCCAGCAGCCAAGAGCTTTGGTGGGGCTACACCTTC. It codes for CASSQELWWGYTF.

At least ten counts were recorded for this clonotype. The chain employs TRBV4-3 and TRBJ2-7; TRBD2 aligns across 8 bases. Germline V gives CDR1 LGHNA, CDR2 YSLEER. Trimming removed 0 bases from V and 5 bases from J; junction bases left unmatched: 18. The CDR3 is made up of 19 amino acids. The CDR3, as DNA: TGCGCCAGCAGCCAAGATGGAATACCCCGGAGTAGCGGGAATCACGAGCAGTACTTC. Its protein is CASSQDGIPRSSGNHEQYF.

This clonotype has at least ten counts. V is TRBV15 and J is TRBJ2-7, with TRBD1 as a possible D gene (6 bases). The CDR3 length is 15 residues. The ends were cut back, 2 bases at V and 2 bases at J, with 13 bases in the middle. The germline gives CDR1 LNHNV, CDR2 YYDKDF (reference sequence). The CDR3 nucleotides read TGTGCCACCAGCAGAAACCCTAACAGGGCCTACGAGCAGTACTTC. Its translation is CATSRNPNRAYEQYF.

This clonotype has ten or more counts. The chain has TRBV12-3 or TRBV12-4 and TRBJ2-5, with a possible D match to TRBD1 (6 bases). Trimming shortened V by 7 bases and J by 3 bases, and 15 bases separated the two germline ends. This CDR3 has 14 amino acids. CDR3 residues: CASTYGGLKETQYF. CDR3 nucleotide sequence: TGTGCCAGCACCTATGGGGGCCTAAAAGAGACCCAGTACTTC.

This clonotype has a handful of counts. J is TRBJ2-5 and V is TRBV20-1; D remains ambiguous. Germline V gene sequence: CDR1 DFQATT, CDR2 SNEGSKA (reference sequence). V lost 3 bases to trimming and J lost 3 bases, with 5 bases between them. CDR3 length equals 11 residues. CDR3 in DNA: TGCAGTGCTAGCCCGGAAGAGACCCAGTACTTC. It specifies CSASPEETQYF.

There are many counts of this clonotype. This rearrangement joins TRBV10-3 to TRBJ1-5, with 7 bases aligning to TRBD1. Germline V gene lookup returns CDR1 ENHRY and CDR2 SYGVKD. The V segment lost 11 bases and the J segment 0 bases; nucleotides outside the gene matches: 4. The CDR3 consists of 13 residues. The CDR3 region is CASGDSSNQPQHF. The DNA of the CDR3 is TGTGCCTCGGGGGACAGTAGCAATCAGCCCCAGCATTTT.

There are many counts of this clonotype. This chain connects TRBV7-9 to TRBJ2-7; maybe TRBD2 (5 bases). Trimming removed 5 bases from V and 2 bases from J, with 16 bases in between. Looked up from germline, CDR1 is SEHNR and CDR2 is FQNEAQ (reference sequence). The CDR3 runs to 15 residues. CDR3: CASSLHRGTTYEQYF. As DNA, the CDR3 is TGTGCCAGCAGCCTTCACCGGGGAACTACCTACGAGCAGTACTTC. The whole variable domain, filled in from reference TRBV7-9 and TRBJ2-7, reads DTGVSQNPRHKITKRGQNVTFRCDPISEHNRLYWYRQTLGQGPEFLTYFQNEAQLEKSRLLSDRFSAERPKGSFSTLEIQRTEQGDSAMYLCASSLHRGTTYEQYFGPGTRLTVT.

This clonotype was counted many times. This chain links TRBV12-3 or TRBV12-4 with TRBJ1-5, with 8 bases matching TRBD1. The CDR3 spans 14 residues. The V gene end was trimmed by 5 bases and the J gene end by 7 bases; junction bases not matched to a gene: 7. CDR3 region: CASSPGQVVQPQHF. The CDR3 DNA reads as TGTGCCAGCAGTCCGGGACAGGTTGTCCAGCCCCAGCATTTT.

Worth noting for this clonotype: This sequence may be a read error, since a much larger clone differs from it by one base. This sequence joins TRBV27 and TRBJ1-2; 7 positions agree with TRBD1. V dropped 6 bases and J dropped 7; count of bases not matched to a gene: 8. The CDR3 is made up of 13 amino acids. CDR1 and CDR2 (germline): MNHEY, SMNVEV (reference sequence). CDR3 sequence: CASRGIGGSGYTF. DNA of the CDR3: TGTGCCAGCAGGGGGATAGGGGGCTCTGGCTACACCTTC.

This clonotype was recorded a few times. The gene calls are TRBV11-1 and TRBJ2-1; 14 bases align to TRBD2. V dropped 0 bases and J dropped 8; count of bases not matched to a gene: 9. The length of the CDR3 is 18 residues. CDR1 and CDR2 (germline): SGHAT, FQDESV (reference sequence). This CDR3 reads CASSLAPGLAGVMDEQFF. CDR3 DNA: TGTGCCAGCAGCTTAGCCCCGGGACTAGCGGGAGTAATGGATGAGCAGTTCTTC.

This clonotype was recorded a few times. The chain carries TRBV11-2 and TRBJ1-1; 7 bases are a match to TRBD1. Per germline, CDR1 SGHAT and CDR2 FQNNGV. The CDR3 is 15 residues long. The V segment lost 3 bases and the J segment 7 bases; nucleotides outside the gene matches: 11. This CDR3 reads CASSFVRDRAVEAFF. CDR3 in DNA: TGTGCCAGCAGCTTTGTCCGCGACAGGGCGGTTGAAGCTTTCTTT.

In its sample, this clonotype was seen many times. This sequence joins TRBV12-3 or TRBV12-4 and TRBJ1-1, with D hard to call. The CDR3 consists of 15 residues. The germline V and J ends were trimmed by 7 bases and 7 bases, with 22 bases remaining between them. The CDR3 protein is CASISPPGRRFEAFF. As DNA, the CDR3 is TGTGCCAGCATTTCCCCTCCCGGCAGGCGGTTTGAAGCTTTCTTT.

There are many counts of this clonotype. V usage is TRBV29-1 and J usage is TRBJ2-5; 7 positions agree with TRBD1. CDR3 size: 11 residues. Per germline, CDR1 SQVTM and CDR2 ANQGSEA. J lost 5 bases, V lost 7 bases, and 4 bases had no gene match. The CDR3 is CSAVDRETQYF. The CDR3 DNA is TGCAGCGCCGTGGACAGGGAGACCCAGTACTTC. The full variable domain, its missing parts supplied by reference TRBV29-1 and TRBJ2-5, is SAVISQKPSRDICQRGTSLTIQCQVDSQVTMMFWYRQQPGQSLTLIATANQGSEATYESGFVIDKFPISRPNLTFSTLTVSNMSPEDSSIYLCSAVDRETQYFGPGTRLLVL.

Many counts were recorded for this clonotype. The chain combines TRBV11-2 with TRBJ2-1, with TRBD2 as a possible D gene (6 bases). V lost 1 base and J lost 5, with 6 bases in between. The CDR3 sequence is 13 residues long. Germline values: CDR1 SGHAT, CDR2 FQNNGV. As DNA, the CDR3 is TGTGCCAGCAGCTTAGGGAGGGACAATGAGCAGTTCTTC. As protein: CASSLGRDNEQFF.